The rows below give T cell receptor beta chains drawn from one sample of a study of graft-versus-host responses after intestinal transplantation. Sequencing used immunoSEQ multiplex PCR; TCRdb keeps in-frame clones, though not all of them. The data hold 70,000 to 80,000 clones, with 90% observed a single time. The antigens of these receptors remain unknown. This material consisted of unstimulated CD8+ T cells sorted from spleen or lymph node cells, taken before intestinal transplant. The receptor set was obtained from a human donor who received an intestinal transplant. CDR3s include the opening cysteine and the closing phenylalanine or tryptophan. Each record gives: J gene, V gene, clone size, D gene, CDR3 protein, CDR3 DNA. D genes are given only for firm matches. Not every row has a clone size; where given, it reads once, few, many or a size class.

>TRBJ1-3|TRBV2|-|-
CASSEAGAKGGNTIYF
TGTGCCAGCAGTGAAGCTGGGGCAAAAGGGGGAAACACCATATATTTT
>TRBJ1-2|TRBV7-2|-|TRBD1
CASSQTGAPNYGYTF
TGTGCCAGCAGCCAAACAGGGGCCCCTAACTATGGCTACACCTTC
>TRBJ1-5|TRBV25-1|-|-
CASSAGSGQPQHF
TGTGCCAGCAGTGCAGGGTCCGGTCAGCCCCAGCATTTT
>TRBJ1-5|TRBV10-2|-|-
CASSELGVGQPQHF
TGCGCCAGCAGTGAGCTCGGGGTAGGTCAGCCCCAGCATTTT
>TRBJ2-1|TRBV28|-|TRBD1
CASSSPDRDFFF
TGTGCCAGCAGTTCCCCCGACAGGGATTTTTTCTTC
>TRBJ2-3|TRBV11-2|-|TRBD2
CASRRGGLAGTDTQYF
TGTGCCAGCCGAAGGGGGGGACTAGCGGGCACAGATACGCAGTATTTT
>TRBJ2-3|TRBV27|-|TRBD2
CASTFSGGVSTQYF
TGTGCCAGCACCTTTAGCGGGGGAGTCAGTACGCAGTATTTT
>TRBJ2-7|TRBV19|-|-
CASMGRGQSYEQYF
TGTGCCAGTATGGGTCGGGGACAATCCTACGAGCAGTACTTC
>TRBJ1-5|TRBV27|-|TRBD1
CASSLGTGVGQPQHF
TGTGCCAGCAGTTTAGGGACAGGGGTGGGTCAGCCCCAGCATTTT
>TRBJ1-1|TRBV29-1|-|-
CSAATGTLNTEAFF
TGCAGCGCTGCAACTGGGACATTGAACACTGAAGCTTTCTTT
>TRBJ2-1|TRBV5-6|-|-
CAVGSSYNEQFF
TGTGCCGTAGGGAGCTCCTACAATGAGCAGTTCTTC
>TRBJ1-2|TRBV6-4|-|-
CASSDTGGDGYTF
TGTGCCAGCAGTGACACGGGGGGGGATGGCTACACCTTC
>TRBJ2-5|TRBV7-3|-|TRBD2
CASASTTPTSAYQETQYF
TGTGCCAGCGCGTCCACAACTCCGACTAGCGCGTACCAAGAGACCCAGTACTTC
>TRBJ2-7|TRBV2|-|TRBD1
CASSIVGTAIISYEQYF
TGTGCCAGCAGTATAGTTGGGACAGCAATAATCTCCTACGAGCAGTACTTC
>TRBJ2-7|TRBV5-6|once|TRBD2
CASSPGGLYEQYF
TGTGCCAGCAGCCCGGGGGGGCTCTACGAGCAGTACTTC
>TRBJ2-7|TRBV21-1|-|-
CASSGGASYEQYF
TGTGCCAGCAGCGGGGGGGCCTCCTACGAGCAGTACTTC
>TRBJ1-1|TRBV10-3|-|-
CAISDPAEGRTEAFF
TGTGCCATCAGTGACCCCGCTGAAGGGAGGACTGAAGCTTTCTTT
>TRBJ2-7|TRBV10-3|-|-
CAISDPQGGSYEQYF
TGTGCCATCAGTGACCCTCAGGGGGGATCCTACGAGCAGTACTTC
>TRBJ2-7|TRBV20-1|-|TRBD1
CRPGQGYEQYF
TGCAGGCCGGGACAGGGTTACGAGCAGTACTTC
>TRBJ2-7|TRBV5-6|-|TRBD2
CASSPGGYEQYF
TGTGCCAGCAGCCCCGGGGGGTACGAGCAGTACTTC
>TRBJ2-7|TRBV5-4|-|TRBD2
CASSLAAGGRLDEQYF
TGTGCCAGCAGCTTGGCAGCGGGGGGGCGGTTGGACGAGCAGTACTTC
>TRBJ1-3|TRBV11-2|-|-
CASSPQGTGNTIYF
TGTGCCAGCAGCCCGCAGGGAACTGGAAACACCATATATTTT
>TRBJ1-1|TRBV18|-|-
CASSPTVTTGAEAFF
TGTGCCAGCTCACCGACAGTCACGACGGGCGCTGAAGCTTTCTTT